Given below is one T cell receptor (beta chain) in context. This specimen belongs to a study of blood T cell repertoires in COVID-19. Study in general: PBMCs, B-cell-depleted T cells, or T cells provided the cDNA or gDNA that made up the material.

The study assigned cohorts using participant-reported clinical history. Recovery meant two consecutive negative NP/OP PCR tests, professional clearance, or resolved symptoms. The authors' processing: For nucleated cells, counts were estimated from reference gene primer amplification. Only in-frame clones appear in the TCRdb table, and some are missing; sequencing was by immunoSEQ multiplex PCR. V and J calls and clone size are those listed in that table; D and trimming were worked out from the DNA. Counted here are roughly 250,000 clones, 80% to 90% occurring once; the ten biggest clones make up 3.5% to 5.5%. The V gene lost 2 bases and the J gene lost 7 bases, with 12 bases spanning the gap. Germline CDR1 is MNHEY and CDR2 is SMNVEV (reference sequence). This CDR3 has 14 residues.

The gene calls are TRBV27 and TRBJ1-5, with TRBD1 as a possible D gene (5 bases). Sequencing was done on a sample of PBMCs or T cells enriched from blood (not recorded which). This receptor was identified in a woman aged 25 to 39 who had recovered from COVID-19. The CDR3 loop reads CASSLLGRGQPQHF. The CDR3 nucleotides read TGTGCCAGCAGTTTACTCGGGCGGGGGCAGCCCCAGCATTTT.